This T cell receptor (beta chain) emerged from a study of neoadjuvant anti-PD-1 for oral cavity cancer (dated by TCRdb to 2020 to 2023). In the study overall: Before curative-intent surgical resection, most patients were given three to four biweekly doses of nivolumab at 3 mg/kg. Patients who did not progress were given a fourth nivolumab dose at about day 43 and had definitive surgical resection on days 50-56. Patients with complete response, partial response or stable disease by RECIST 1.1 were defined as responders, whereas patients with progression were defined as non-responders. There were approximately 12 patients in the parent correlative cohort, and the response rate was approximately 36%. Here is what the overall study found, with its caveats: Higher pretreatment blood TCRbeta clonality and lower post-treatment tumor TCRbeta clonality were correlated with higher pretreatment blood Treg/Th17 ratios. Only a few patients per response group were included in the TCR analyses, and larger cohorts for validation were called for by the authors. After neoadjuvant nivolumab, significantly higher T cell clonality (Gini index) was found within PBMCs in non-responders than in responders.

This sample's time point label indicates: before neoadjuvant nivolumab. Patients had been newly diagnosed with stage II-IVA oral cavity squamous cell carcinoma, and no prior systemic or radiation treatment had been given to the patients. Everyone in the cohort had locally advanced, HPV-negative oral cavity squamous cell carcinoma. Peripheral blood mononuclear cells were analyzed directly, without maintenance or expansion in culture. The samples were drawn from a longitudinal correlative study tied to a single-arm phase II trial testing neoadjuvant nivolumab in oral cavity squamous cell carcinoma. Genomic DNA-based TCRbeta sequencing was performed on subject-matched pre- and post-treatment PBMCs and tumors from three responders and three non-responders. Peripheral blood mononuclear cells were collected once before nivolumab treatment and again after treatment, at the time of surgery. The Maxwell RSC DNA from Cells kit was used to extract genomic DNA from PBMCs.

The trim is 5 bases for V and 7 bases for J, with a gap of 12 bases between the germline ends. Reading from cysteine to phenylalanine, the CDR3 counts 13 amino acids. The retained sequence is limited to the CDR3, 39 bases, with the frame set at the first base. CDR1 and CDR2, per the germline V gene, are SGHNT and YENEEA. Remarks on this clone: Its target antigen remains unknown. Within one base of it there is no much larger clone, and no base qualities were kept.

For deep sequencing, each PBMC sample was run in six replicates, with libraries mostly built from about 510 ng of input genomic DNA. The immunoSEQ hsTCRbeta kit was used to prepare TCRbeta libraries according to the manufacturer's instructions. The finished libraries were brought together in one pool at approximately 3 nM, which was then read using an Illumina NovaSeq 6000 S4 flow cell. The original methods were these. The immunoSEQ Analyzer was used for raw data preprocessing and quality control. The analysis was restricted to productive rearrangements, with each unique CDR3 amino acid sequence defining a clonotype. Using the R package tcR, the researchers computed the Gini-Simpson index as their estimate of repertoire clonality. Student's t test was used to compare Gini indices, and Pearson correlation was used to assess associations with tumor size change. TCRdb's version of the immuneACCESS table is confined to in-frame rearrangements and falls short of the full clone set. An unresolved V gene accounts for under half of the shortfall where checked; the remainder is of unknown origin. D and trimming were read from the DNA, whereas the V and J calls and clone size are those reported in that table. In all, the sample holds about 15,000 clones, and 65% to 75% of those were seen once. The top ten constitute over 3% of the sample.

This receptor was identified in a person between 40 and 79 years old with oral cavity squamous cell carcinoma. This chain is built from TRBV11-3 and TRBJ1-5; a tentative D match to TRBD1 spans 6 bases. Source: PBMCs, taken before nivolumab (anti-PD-1) treatment. The DNA reads as follows: TGTGCCAGCAGCCGAGGGGGGGACCAGCCCCAGCATTTT. This sequence encodes CASSRGGDQPQHF.